Following are 22 T cell receptor beta chains from one sample sequenced in a study of Ad26.COV2.S vaccination and SARS-CoV-2 variants. Treatment specified: 15 to 20 received Ad26.COV2.S at low or high dose, single or two shots; about 5 received placebo; per-sample allocation not given. Samples came from day 63 after the first vaccine or placebo injection. Data came from immunoSEQ multiplex PCR; TCRdb stores just in-frame clones and leaves some out. The sample shows roughly 350,000 clones, 88% of them seen only once. The starting material was peripheral blood, obtained in a trial of Ad26.COV2.S vaccine versus placebo. These receptors were obtained from a person between 18 and 65 years old who received the Ad26.COV2.S COVID-19 vaccine or a placebo.

V is TRBV19 and J is TRBJ1-5, with a possible D match to TRBD1 (6 bases). The CDR3 is 12 amino acids. Trimming cost V 10 bases and J 2 bases, with 9 bases left between them. CDR1 is LNHDA, CDR2 SQIVND, per germline (reference sequence). The CDR3 DNA follows: TGTGCCACCAGACAGGGCAATCAGCCCCAGCATTTT. Translation: CATRQGNQPQHF.

This chain links TRBV7-9 with TRBJ2-7, with D unclear. CDR3 length: 11 amino acids. Germline V gene lookup returns CDR1 SEHNR and CDR2 FQNEAQ (reference sequence). The V end lost 2 bases, the J end lost 7 bases, and 6 bases lay between the germline ends. This chain's CDR3 is CASSLMGEQYF. In DNA, the CDR3 is TGTGCCAGCAGCTTAATGGGGGAGCAGTACTTC.

The J gene is TRBJ2-3, the V gene TRBV3-1 (or the pseudogene TRBV3-2); 7 nucleotides agree with TRBD2. Germline V lookup: CDR1 LGHDT, CDR2 YNNKEL (reference sequence). The CDR3 has 16 residues. V lost 0 bases to trimming and J lost 5 bases; unmatched junction nucleotides: 8. CDR3 bases: TGTGCCAGCAGCCAAGAACCAGCGGGGTCCGGAGATACGCAGTATTTT. It encodes CASSQEPAGSGDTQYF.

J is TRBJ2-5 and V is TRBV10-1, with a possible D match to TRBD1 (5 bases). The CDR3 has 15 amino acids. V dropped 8 bases and J dropped 2 bases, with 18 bases sitting between them. CDR1 WNHNN and CDR2 SYGVQD come from the germline V gene (reference sequence). CDR3 DNA: TGCGCCAGCCAGCCCTCAGGGCAGGATCAAGAGACCCAGTACTTC. It codes for CASQPSGQDQETQYF.

This chain joins TRBV20-1 and TRBJ2-7, with a possible D match to TRBD1 (5 bases). V lost 3 bases and J lost 4, with 13 bases in between. The CDR3 covers 13 residues. Germline CDR1 reads DFQATT; CDR2 reads SNEGSKA (reference sequence). As DNA, the CDR3 is TGCAGTGCTAGTCCAGGGAAGCAGTACGAGCAGTACTTC. Its translation is CSASPGKQYEQYF.

This chain links TRBV5-6 with TRBJ1-2, with a tentative D call TRBD1 (5 bases). This CDR3 is built from 14 residues. Germline assignment: CDR1 SGHDT and CDR2 YYEEEE. V was cut by 4 bases and J by 5 bases, with 15 bases left in between. CDR3 region: CASSLIDSRYGYTF. DNA for the CDR3: TGTGCCAGCAGCCTGATCGACAGTAGATATGGCTACACCTTC.

The chain combines TRBV5-6 with TRBJ1-1, with a possible D match to TRBD1 (5 bases). There are 15 residues in the CDR3. Germline V CDR1 and CDR2: SGHDT, YYEEEE. Trimming removed 4 bases from V and 5 bases from J, with 18 bases in between. The chain's CDR3 is CASSPGDRLRTEAFF. CDR3 DNA sequence: TGTGCCAGCAGCCCGGGGGACCGCTTAAGGACTGAAGCTTTCTTT.

V usage is TRBV30 and J usage is TRBJ1-6, with no clear D. Trimming pared 2 bases from V and 2 bases from J, leaving 16 bases between. CDR1 is GTSNPN and CDR2 is SVGIG in the germline V gene (reference sequence). The CDR3 consists of 17 residues. The CDR3 DNA follows: TGTGCCTGGAGTTCTGGATTGGAAAGGACCTATAATTCACCCCTCCACTTT. Amino acid sequence: CAWSSGLERTYNSPLHF.

The chain has TRBV28 and TRBJ2-1; 13 nucleotides align to TRBD2. The CDR3 consists of 15 residues. V was pared by 6 bases and J by 9 bases, with 8 bases of the junction left unmatched. CDR1 and CDR2 (germline): MDHEN, SYDVKM. The CDR3 region has the DNA TGTGCCAGCAGCCCAGGACTAGCGGGAGTTGGTGAGCAGTTCTTC. Translating it yields CASSPGLAGVGEQFF.

This clone was recorded at least ten times. The chain combines TRBV19 with TRBJ1-5; the D is unclear. Germline CDR1 LNHDA, CDR2 SQIVND (reference sequence). This CDR3 is built from 14 residues. V was pared by 4 bases and J by 0 bases, with 7 bases between. DNA of the CDR3: TGTGCCAGTAGTAAAGGGTATAGCAATCAGCCCCAGCATTTT. Protein sequence: CASSKGYSNQPQHF.

The J gene is TRBJ2-6, the V gene TRBV4-1, with 8 bases fitting TRBD1. This CDR3 is 19 amino acids long. Per the germline V gene, CDR1 is MGHRA and CDR2 is YSYEKL. V lost 1 base and J lost 2; bases outside the gene matches: 10. DNA for the CDR3: TGCGCCAGCAGCCAAGCCCGGGACAGGCAGGTAACTGGGGCCAACGTCCTGACTTTC. As protein: CASSQARDRQVTGANVLTF.

The chain recombines TRBV2 with TRBJ1-5, with 7 bases fitting TRBD1. Germline V CDR1 and CDR2: SNHLY, FYNNEI. Trimming at V came to 7 bases and at J to 4 bases, leaving 7 bases not matched to a gene. The length of the CDR3 is 14 residues. The CDR3 here is CASIQGGRNQPQHF. The CDR3 coding sequence is TGTGCCAGCATTCAGGGGGGTAGAAATCAGCCCCAGCATTTT.

The count of this clone is one. This chain joins TRBV7-2 and TRBJ2-7; 9 bases agree with TRBD2. The CDR3 is made up of 15 amino acids. Germline V gene lookup returns CDR1 SGHTA and CDR2 FQGNSA. The V gene end was trimmed by 6 bases and the J gene end by 6 bases; junction bases not matched to a gene: 12. The DNA of the CDR3 is TGTGCCAGCAGTTACCGAGCGGGAGGTCCGGTCGAGCAGTACTTC. Its translation: CASSYRAGGPVEQYF.

V is TRBV12-2 and J is TRBJ2-1. TRBV12-2 counts as a pseudogene. This CDR3 spans 18 amino acids. In DNA, the CDR3 is TGTGCAAGTCGCTTAGCGGGACCGGCGTCAAGCTCCTACAATGAGCAGTTCTTC. It codes for CASRLAGPASSSYNEQFF.

Concerning this clone itself: The sample holds other DNA sequences that translate to the same CDR3. The chain combines TRBV28 with TRBJ1-1; unclear D gene. The CDR3 runs 12 residues. The ends were cut back, 6 bases at V and 0 bases at J, with 5 bases in the middle. Germline assignment: CDR1 MDHEN and CDR2 SYDVKM. The CDR3 sequence is CASRELNTEAFF. DNA of the CDR3: TGTGCCAGCAGAGAGCTGAACACTGAAGCTTTCTTT.

This clone was seen just once. The V call is TRBV19, the J call TRBJ1-3, with D unclear. In germline, CDR1 is LNHDA, CDR2 SQIVND (reference sequence). V was cut by 5 bases and J by 0 bases, with 5 bases left in between. The CDR3 totals 13 residues. The CDR3 protein is CASSLSSGNTIYF. CDR3 sequence (DNA): TGTGCCAGTAGTCTAAGCTCTGGAAACACCATATATTTT.

The V gene is TRBV6-5, the J gene TRBJ1-5; D gene uncertain. The CDR3 contains 15 residues. Per the germline V gene, CDR1 is MNHEY and CDR2 is SVGAGI. Trimming took off 6 bases at V and 2 bases at J, with 14 bases between the two ends. CDR3 amino acids: CASSRGHQGNQPQHF. The DNA for the CDR3 is TGTGCCAGCAGCCGCGGTCATCAGGGCAATCAGCCCCAGCATTTT.

This clone has a handful of counts. For the CDR3, the DNA is TGTGCCAGCAGTCGTCCTTCAAGGGACAGCGGGAGGACTGAAGCTTTCTTT. Translation: CASSRPSRDSGRTEAFF. The chain is built from TRBV6-6 and TRBJ1-1; 7 nucleotides match TRBD1. This CDR3 has 17 amino acids. Germline CDR1 reads MNHNY; CDR2 reads SVGAGI (reference sequence). Trimming cost V 5 bases and J 5 bases; bases outside gene matches: 17.

The chain recombines TRBV5-4 with TRBJ2-6; 9 positions match TRBD1. Germline-derived CDR1 and CDR2 are SGHNT and YYREEE (reference sequence). The V and J ends lost 4 bases and 2 bases, in that order; junction bases with no gene match: 7. The CDR3 loop spans 17 amino acids. The CDR3 here is CASSTVTGGAGANVLTF. The CDR3 coding sequence is TGTGCCAGCAGCACAGTGACAGGGGGGGCTGGGGCCAACGTCCTGACTTTC.

As concerns this clone: A junction boundary mismatches the germline segment, possibly from a read error. The chain couples TRBV7-3 to TRBJ2-5; D is uncertain. Germline lookup yields CDR1 SGHTA and CDR2 FQGTGA. The CDR3 runs 16 residues. The chain's CDR3 is CASSLKSEGTQKTQYF. CDR3 DNA sequence: TGTGCCAGCAGCTTAAAGTCGGAAGGAACCCAAAAGACCCAGTACTTC.

This clone has just one count. This chain links TRBV7-3 with TRBJ1-1, with D hard to call. CDR1 and CDR2 (germline): SGHTA, FQGTGA. The CDR3 has 13 amino acids. The ends were cut back, 5 bases at V and 1 base at J, with 8 bases in the middle. CDR3: CASSQSANTEAFF. In nucleotides, the CDR3 is TGTGCCAGCAGCCAGTCGGCGAACACTGAAGCTTTCTTT.

This sequence joins TRBV6-2 or TRBV6-3 and TRBJ1-5; tentatively, D is TRBD1 (6 bases). The CDR3 sequence is 18 residues long. V lost 0 bases and J 0 bases, leaving 15 bases between the germline ends. The germline V gene encodes CDR1 MNHEY and CDR2 SVGEGT. CDR3 DNA sequence: TGTGCCAGCAGTTACTCTTGGACAGCAGCTTATAGCAATCAGCCCCAGCATTTT. It translates to CASSYSWTAAYSNQPQHF.